This TCR beta chain was recovered during a study of blood T cell repertoires in COVID-19. Study-level background: The samples span acute and convalescent COVID-19 from the United States, Italy and Spain. PBMCs, B-cell-depleted T cells, or T cells provided the cDNA or gDNA that made up the material.

This clone came up once. Assay: immunoSEQ multiplex PCR; the TCRdb copy retains only in-frame clones and omits some. In the table there are roughly 330,000 clones, 80% to 90% of which are singletons. Sequenced: PBMCs or T cells enriched from blood (not recorded which). This sequence was found in a man aged 30 to 39 who had recovered from COVID-19.

The CDR3 reads CASEDRASTDTQYF. The DNA of the CDR3 is TGTGCCAGCGAGGACAGAGCTAGCACAGATACGCAGTATTTT. V is TRBV28 and J is TRBJ2-3; D possibly corresponds to TRBD1 (6 bases). There are 14 residues in the CDR3. V dropped 8 bases and J dropped 0 bases, with 12 bases sitting between them. Germline V gene lookup returns CDR1 MDHEN and CDR2 SYDVKM.